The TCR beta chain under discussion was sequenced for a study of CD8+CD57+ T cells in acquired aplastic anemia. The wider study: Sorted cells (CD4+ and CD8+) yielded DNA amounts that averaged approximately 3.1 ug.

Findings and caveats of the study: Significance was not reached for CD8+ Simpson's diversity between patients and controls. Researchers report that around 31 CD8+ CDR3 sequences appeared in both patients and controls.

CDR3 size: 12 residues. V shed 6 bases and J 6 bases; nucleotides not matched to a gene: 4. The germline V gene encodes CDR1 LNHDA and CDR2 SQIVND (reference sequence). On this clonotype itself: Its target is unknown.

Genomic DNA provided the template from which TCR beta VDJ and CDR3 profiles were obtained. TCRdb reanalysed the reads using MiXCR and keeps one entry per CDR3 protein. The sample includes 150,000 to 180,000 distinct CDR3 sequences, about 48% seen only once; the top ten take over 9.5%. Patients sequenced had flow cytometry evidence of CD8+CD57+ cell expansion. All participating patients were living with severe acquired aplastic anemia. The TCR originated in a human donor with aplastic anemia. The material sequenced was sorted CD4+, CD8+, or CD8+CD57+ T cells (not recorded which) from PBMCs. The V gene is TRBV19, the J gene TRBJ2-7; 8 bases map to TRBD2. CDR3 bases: TGTGCCAGTAGGAGCGGGGGAGGCGAGCAGTACTTC. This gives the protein CASRSGGGEQYF. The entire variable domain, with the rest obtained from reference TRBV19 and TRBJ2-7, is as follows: DGGITQSPKYLFRKEGQNVTLSCEQNLNHDAMYWYRQDPGQGLRLIYYSQIVNDFQKGDIAEGYSVSREKKESFPLTVTSAQKNPTAFYLCASRSGGGEQYFGPGTRLTVT.